One sample yielded the 7 T cell receptor beta chains listed below, sequenced in a study of blood T cells in healthy people across ages. It was with a sample-barcoded 5' primer and a J-beta primer mix that a second PCR of about 7 to 12 cycles was run. TCRdb reprocessed the 5' RACE reads with MiXCR, giving one entry per CDR3 protein. The data hold about 1.1 million distinct CDR3 sequences, with roughly two fifths observed a single time. Sequencing input: blood. The receptors come from a man between 18 and 29 years old in good health.

The chain joins TRBV24-1 to TRBJ2-1, with a tentative D call TRBD2 (5 bases). Germline V CDR1 and CDR2: KGHDR, SFDVKD. With 6 bases removed from V and 0 bases from J, the gap between germline ends came to 11 bases. The CDR3 is 15 residues long. The chain's CDR3 is CATSYGSGSYNEQFF. CDR3 sequence (DNA): TGTGCCACCAGTTACGGCAGCGGCTCCTACAATGAGCAGTTCTTC.

V gene TRBV9 combines with J gene TRBJ2-1, with unresolved D. V shed 2 bases and J shed 9 bases, with 9 bases lying between them. CDR3 length: 12 amino acids. From germline, CDR1 is SGDLS and CDR2 YYNGEE. The CDR3: CASSVDGFEQFF. CDR3 in DNA: TGTGCCAGCAGCGTCGATGGCTTTGAGCAGTTCTTC.

The gene calls are TRBV12-3 or TRBV12-4 and TRBJ2-3, with 9 bases identical to TRBD2. The CDR3 consists of 15 residues. V was clipped by 3 bases and J by 4 bases; unmatched bases: 5. CDR3 region: CASSFRGGGSDTQYF. The CDR3 DNA follows: TGTGCCAGCAGTTTTCGCGGGGGGGGCTCAGATACGCAGTATTTT.

This chain uses TRBV20-1 with TRBJ1-5, with 9 nucleotides matching TRBD1. Germline assignment: CDR1 DFQATT and CDR2 SNEGSKA (reference sequence). The CDR3 is 15 amino acids. V dropped 5 bases and J dropped 7; count of bases not matched to a gene: 12. CDR3: CSAQGQGYFEQPQHF. DNA of the CDR3: TGCAGTGCTCAGGGACAGGGTTATTTCGAACAGCCCCAGCATTTT.

V gene TRBV12-5 combines with J gene TRBJ2-1; D is possibly TRBD1 (6 bases). Trimming shortened V by 7 bases and J by 6 bases, and 22 bases separated the two germline ends. The CDR3 has 16 residues. CDR1 LGHNT and CDR2 FRNRAP come from the germline V gene. CDR3 DNA: TGTGCTAGTGCCAATCCCCGGGACAACGGATTCAATGAGCAGTTCTTC. The encoded protein is CASANPRDNGFNEQFF.

The rearrangement links TRBV7-2 to TRBJ1-1; D is undetermined. V was clipped by 3 bases and J by 1 base, with 9 bases between them. This CDR3 is 14 amino acids long. Germline loops: CDR1 SGHTA, CDR2 FQGNSA. CDR3 residues: CASSFGLGNTEAFF. In DNA, the CDR3 is TGTGCCAGCAGCTTTGGGCTGGGGAACACTGAAGCTTTCTTT.

Written as DNA, the CDR3 is TGTGCCAGCAGCCCACGAGAGAAGGGTTACAATGAGCAGTTCTTC. It yields the protein CASSPREKGYNEQFF. The V gene is TRBV9, the J gene TRBJ2-1, with no clear D. This CDR3 has 15 residues. Germline-derived CDR1 and CDR2 are SGDLS and YYNGEE. Trimming stripped 4 bases from V and 4 bases from J, with 15 bases between.